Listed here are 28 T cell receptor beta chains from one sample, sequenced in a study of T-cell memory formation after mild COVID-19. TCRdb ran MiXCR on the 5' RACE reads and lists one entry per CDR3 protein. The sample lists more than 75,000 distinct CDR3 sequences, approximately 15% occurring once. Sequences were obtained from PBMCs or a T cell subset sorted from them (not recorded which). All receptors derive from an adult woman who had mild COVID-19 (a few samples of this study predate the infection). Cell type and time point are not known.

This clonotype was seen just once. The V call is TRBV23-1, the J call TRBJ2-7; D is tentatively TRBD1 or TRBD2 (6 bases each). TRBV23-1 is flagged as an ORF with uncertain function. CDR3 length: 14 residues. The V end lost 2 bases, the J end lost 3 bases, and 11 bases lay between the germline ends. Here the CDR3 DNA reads TGCGCCAGCAGTCAAGAGGAGGGACACTACGAGCAGTACTTC. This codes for CASSQEEGHYEQYF.

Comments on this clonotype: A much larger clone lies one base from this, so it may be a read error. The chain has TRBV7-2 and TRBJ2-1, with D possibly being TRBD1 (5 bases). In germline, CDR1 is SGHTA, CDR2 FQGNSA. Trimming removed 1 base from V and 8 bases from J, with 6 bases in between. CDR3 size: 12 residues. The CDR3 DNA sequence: TGTGCCAGCAGCTTAGGGGGCTATGAGCAGTTCTTC. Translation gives CASSLGGYEQFF.

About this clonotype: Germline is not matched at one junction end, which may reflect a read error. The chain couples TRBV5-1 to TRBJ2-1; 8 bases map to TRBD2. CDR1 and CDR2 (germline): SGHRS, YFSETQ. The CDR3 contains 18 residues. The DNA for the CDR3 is TGCGCCAGCAGCCCCTACCCCCCCGGGGGGGGCGTTTTCGTTGAGCAGTTATTC. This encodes CASSPYPPGGGVFVEQLF.

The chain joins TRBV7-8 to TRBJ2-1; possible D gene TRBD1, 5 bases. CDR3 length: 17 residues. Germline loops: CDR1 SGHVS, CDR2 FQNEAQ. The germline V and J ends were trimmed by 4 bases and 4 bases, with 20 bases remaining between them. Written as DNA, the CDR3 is TGTGCCAGCAGCTACCTAGGTGGGGCGCCCCCATACAATGAGCAGTTCTTC. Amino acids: CASSYLGGAPPYNEQFF. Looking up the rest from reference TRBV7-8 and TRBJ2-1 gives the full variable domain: GAGVSQSPRYKVAKRGQDVALRCDPISGHVSLFWYQQALGQGPEFLTYFQNEAQLDKSGLPSDRFFAERPEGSVSTLKIQRTQQEDSAVYLCASSYLGGAPPYNEQFFGPGTRLTVL.

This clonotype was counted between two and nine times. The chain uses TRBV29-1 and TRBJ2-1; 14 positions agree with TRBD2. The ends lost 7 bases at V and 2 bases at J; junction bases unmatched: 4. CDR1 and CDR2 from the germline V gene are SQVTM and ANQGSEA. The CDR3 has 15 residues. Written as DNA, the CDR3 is TGCAGCGCCTCGGGACTAGCGGGAGCCTACAATGAGCAGTTCTTC. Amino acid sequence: CSASGLAGAYNEQFF.

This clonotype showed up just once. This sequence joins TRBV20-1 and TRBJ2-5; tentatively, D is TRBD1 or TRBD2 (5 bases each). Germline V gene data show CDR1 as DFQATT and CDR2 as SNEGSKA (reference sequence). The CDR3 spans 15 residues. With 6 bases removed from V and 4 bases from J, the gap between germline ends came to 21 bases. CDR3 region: CSATGARRVGETQYF. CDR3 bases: TGCAGTGCCACCGGGGCGCGGCGGGTGGGAGAGACCCAGTACTTC.

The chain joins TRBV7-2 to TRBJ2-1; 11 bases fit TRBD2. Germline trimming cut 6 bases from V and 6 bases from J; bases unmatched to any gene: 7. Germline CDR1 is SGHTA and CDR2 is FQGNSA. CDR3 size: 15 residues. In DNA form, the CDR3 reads TGTGCCAGCAGTCTACTAGCGGGAGCCCCCAATGAGCAGTTCTTC. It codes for CASSLLAGAPNEQFF.

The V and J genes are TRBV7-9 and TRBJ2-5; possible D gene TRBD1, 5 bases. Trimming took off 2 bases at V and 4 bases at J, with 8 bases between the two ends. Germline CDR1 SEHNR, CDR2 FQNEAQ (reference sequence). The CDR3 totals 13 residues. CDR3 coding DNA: TGTGCCAGCAGCTTACTCAGGGTAGAGACCCAGTACTTC. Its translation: CASSLLRVETQYF.

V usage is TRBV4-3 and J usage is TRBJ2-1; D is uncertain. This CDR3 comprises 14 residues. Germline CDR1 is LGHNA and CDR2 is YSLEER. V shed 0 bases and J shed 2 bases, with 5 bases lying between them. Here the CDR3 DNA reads TGCGCCAGCAGCCAAGACCCGCCCTACAATGAGCAGTTCTTC. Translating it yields CASSQDPPYNEQFF.

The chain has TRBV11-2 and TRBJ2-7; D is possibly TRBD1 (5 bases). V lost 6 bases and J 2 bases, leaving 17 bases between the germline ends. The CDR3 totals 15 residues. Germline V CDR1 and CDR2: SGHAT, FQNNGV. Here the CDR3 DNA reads TGTGCCAGCAGACACGCCGACTGGGGCCCCTACGAGCAGTACTTC. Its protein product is CASRHADWGPYEQYF. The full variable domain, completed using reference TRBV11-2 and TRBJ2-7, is EAGVAQSPRYKIIEKRQSVAFWCNPISGHATLYWYQQILGQGPKLLIQFQNNGVVDDSQLPKDRFSAERLKGVDSTLKIQPAKLEDSAVYLCASRHADWGPYEQYFGPGTRLTVT.

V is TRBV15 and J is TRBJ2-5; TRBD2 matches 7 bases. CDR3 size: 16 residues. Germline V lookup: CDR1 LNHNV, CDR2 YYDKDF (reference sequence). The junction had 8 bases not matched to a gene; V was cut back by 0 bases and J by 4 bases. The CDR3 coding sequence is TGTGCCACCAGCAGAGAAGCGGGAAGAACAAGAGAGACCCAGTACTTC. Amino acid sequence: CATSREAGRTRETQYF. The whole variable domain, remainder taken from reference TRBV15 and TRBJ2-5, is DAMVIQNPRYQVTQFGKPVTLSCSQTLNHNVMYWYQQKSSQAPKLLFHYYDKDFNNEADTPDNFQSRRPNTSFCFLDIRSPGLGDTAMYLCATSREAGRTRETQYFGPGTRLLVL.

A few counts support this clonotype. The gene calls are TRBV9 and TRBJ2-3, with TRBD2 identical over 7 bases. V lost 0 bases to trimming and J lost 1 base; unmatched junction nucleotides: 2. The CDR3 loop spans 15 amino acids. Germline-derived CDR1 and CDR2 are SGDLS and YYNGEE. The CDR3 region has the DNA TGTGCCAGCAGCGTAGTGAGCGGGGGCACAGATACGCAGTATTTT. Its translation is CASSVVSGGTDTQYF. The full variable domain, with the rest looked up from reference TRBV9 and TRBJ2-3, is DSGVTQTPKHLITATGQRVTLRCSPRSGDLSVYWYQQSLDQGLQFLIQYYNGEERAKGNILERFSAQQFPDLHSELNLSSLELGDSALYFCASSVVSGGTDTQYFGPGTRLTVL.

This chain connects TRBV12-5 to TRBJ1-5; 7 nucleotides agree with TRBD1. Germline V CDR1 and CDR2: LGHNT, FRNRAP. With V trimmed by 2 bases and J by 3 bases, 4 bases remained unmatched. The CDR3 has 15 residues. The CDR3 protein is CASGLQGQLNQPQHF. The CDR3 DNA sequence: TGTGCTAGTGGTTTGCAGGGACAGCTCAATCAGCCCCAGCATTTT. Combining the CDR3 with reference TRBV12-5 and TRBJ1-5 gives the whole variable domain DARVTQTPRHKVTEMGQEVTMRCQPILGHNTVFWYRQTMMQGLELLAYFRNRAPLDDSGMPKDRFSAEMPDATLATLKIQPSEPRDSAVYFCASGLQGQLNQPQHFGDGTRLSIL.

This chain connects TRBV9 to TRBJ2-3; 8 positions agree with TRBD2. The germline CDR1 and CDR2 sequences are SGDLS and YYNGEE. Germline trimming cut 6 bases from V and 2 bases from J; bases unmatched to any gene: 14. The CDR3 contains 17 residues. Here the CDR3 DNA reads TGTGCCAGCACCCCGGGAGGGGGACACTCGACCACAGATACGCAGTATTTT. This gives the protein CASTPGGGHSTTDTQYF.

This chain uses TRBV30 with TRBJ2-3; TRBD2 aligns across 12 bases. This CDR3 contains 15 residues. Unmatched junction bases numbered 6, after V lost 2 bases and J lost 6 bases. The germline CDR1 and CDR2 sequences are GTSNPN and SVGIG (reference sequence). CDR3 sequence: CAWSLAGGPQDTQYF. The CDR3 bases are TGTGCCTGGAGTCTAGCGGGAGGGCCCCAGGATACGCAGTATTTT. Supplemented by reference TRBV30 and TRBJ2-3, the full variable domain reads SQTIHQWPATLVQPVGSPLSLECTVEGTSNPNLYWYRQAAGRGLQLLFYSVGIGQISSEVPQNLSASRPQDRQFILSSKKLLLSDSGFYLCAWSLAGGPQDTQYFGPGTRLTVL.

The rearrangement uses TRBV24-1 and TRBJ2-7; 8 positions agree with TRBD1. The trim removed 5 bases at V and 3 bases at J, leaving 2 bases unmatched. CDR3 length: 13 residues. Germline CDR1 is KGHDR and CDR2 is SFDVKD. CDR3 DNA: TGTGCCACCAGTGTGGGGACAGGCTACGAGCAGTACTTC. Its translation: CATSVGTGYEQYF.

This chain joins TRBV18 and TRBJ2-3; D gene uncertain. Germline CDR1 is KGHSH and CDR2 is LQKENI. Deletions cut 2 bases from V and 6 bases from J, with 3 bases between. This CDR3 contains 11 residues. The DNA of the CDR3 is TGTGCCAGCTCACCATCCGATACGCAGTATTTT. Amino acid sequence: CASSPSDTQYF.

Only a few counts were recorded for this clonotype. The DNA for the CDR3 is TGTGCCAGCAGCTTAGGAGGACAGGTGATACTGAACACTGAAGCTTTCTTT. Translation gives CASSLGGQVILNTEAFF. The chain carries TRBV7-2 and TRBJ1-1; TRBD1 matches 7 bases. J was trimmed by 0 bases and V by 1 base; bases with no gene match: 8. CDR3 length: 17 residues. Germline V CDR1 and CDR2: SGHTA, FQGNSA.

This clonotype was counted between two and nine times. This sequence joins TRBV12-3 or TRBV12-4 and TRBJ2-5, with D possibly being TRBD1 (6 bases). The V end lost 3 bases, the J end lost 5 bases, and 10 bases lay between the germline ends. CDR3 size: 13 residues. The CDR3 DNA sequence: TGTGCCAGCAGTTTCCAGGGGTATGAGACCCAGTACTTC. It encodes CASSFQGYETQYF.

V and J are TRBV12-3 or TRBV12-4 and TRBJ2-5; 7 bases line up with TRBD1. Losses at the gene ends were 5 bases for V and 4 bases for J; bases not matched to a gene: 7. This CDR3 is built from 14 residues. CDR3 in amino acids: CASSPTGAGETQYF. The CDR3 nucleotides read TGTGCCAGCAGTCCTACAGGGGCGGGAGAGACCCAGTACTTC.

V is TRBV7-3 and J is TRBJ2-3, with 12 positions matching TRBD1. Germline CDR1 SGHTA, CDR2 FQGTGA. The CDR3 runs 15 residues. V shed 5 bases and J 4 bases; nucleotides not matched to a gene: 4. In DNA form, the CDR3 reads TGTGCCAGCAGCCCAGGGACAGGGGGCCCAGATACGCAGTATTTT. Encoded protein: CASSPGTGGPDTQYF.

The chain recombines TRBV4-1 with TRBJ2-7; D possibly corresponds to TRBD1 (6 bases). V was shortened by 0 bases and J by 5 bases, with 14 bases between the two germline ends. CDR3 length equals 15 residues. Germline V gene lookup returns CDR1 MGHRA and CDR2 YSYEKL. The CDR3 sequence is CASSQETRDMDEQYF. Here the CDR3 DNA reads TGCGCCAGCAGCCAAGAAACCAGGGACATGGACGAGCAGTACTTC.

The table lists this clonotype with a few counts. The CDR3 DNA reads as TGCGCCAGCAGCCCGGGACTAGCGCACTACGAGCAGTACTTC. Protein product: CASSPGLAHYEQYF. The chain combines TRBV4-1 with TRBJ2-7, with 10 bases lining up with TRBD2. Trimming at V came to 4 bases and at J to 3 bases, leaving 3 bases not matched to a gene. This CDR3 region has 14 residues. CDR1 MGHRA and CDR2 YSYEKL come from the germline V gene.

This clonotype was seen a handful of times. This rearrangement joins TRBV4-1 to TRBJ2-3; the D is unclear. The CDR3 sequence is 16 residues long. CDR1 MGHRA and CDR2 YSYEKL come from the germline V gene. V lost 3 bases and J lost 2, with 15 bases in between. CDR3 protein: CASSHASGPSTDTQYF. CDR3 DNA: TGCGCCAGCAGCCACGCTAGTGGGCCCTCCACAGATACGCAGTATTTT.

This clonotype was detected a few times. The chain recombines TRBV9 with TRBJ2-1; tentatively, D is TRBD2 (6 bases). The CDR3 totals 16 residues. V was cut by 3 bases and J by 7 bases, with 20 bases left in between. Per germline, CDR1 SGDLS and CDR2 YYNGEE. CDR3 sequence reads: CASSGVALARWNEQFF. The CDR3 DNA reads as TGTGCCAGCAGCGGAGTCGCACTAGCACGATGGAATGAGCAGTTCTTC.

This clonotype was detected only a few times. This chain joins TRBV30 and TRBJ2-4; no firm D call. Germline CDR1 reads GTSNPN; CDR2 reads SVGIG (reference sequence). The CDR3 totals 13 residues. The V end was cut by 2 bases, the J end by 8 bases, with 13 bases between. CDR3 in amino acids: CAWSIGPPDIQYF. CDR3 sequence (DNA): TGTGCCTGGAGTATCGGGCCTCCCGACATTCAGTACTTC.

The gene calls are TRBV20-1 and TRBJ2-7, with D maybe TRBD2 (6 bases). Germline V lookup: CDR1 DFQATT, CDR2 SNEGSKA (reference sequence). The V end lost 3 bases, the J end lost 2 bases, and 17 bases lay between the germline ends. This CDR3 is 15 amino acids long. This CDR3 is CSASLGGLHPYEQYF. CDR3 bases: TGCAGTGCTAGTCTGGGAGGCCTACATCCCTACGAGCAGTACTTC.

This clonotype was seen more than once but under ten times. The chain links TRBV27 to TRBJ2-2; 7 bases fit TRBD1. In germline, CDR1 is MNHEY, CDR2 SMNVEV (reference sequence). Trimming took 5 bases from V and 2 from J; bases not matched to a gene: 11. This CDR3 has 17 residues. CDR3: CASSLTPGQYNTGELFF. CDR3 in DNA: TGTGCCAGCAGTCTCACCCCGGGACAGTATAACACCGGGGAGCTGTTTTTT.